This T cell receptor (beta chain) was sequenced in a study of blood T cell repertoires in COVID-19 (dated by TCRdb to the early 2020s). Concerning the study at large: Samples covering the acute and convalescent phases of COVID-19 were provided by collaborators in the United States, Italy and Spain. The prospective study material was composed of cDNA or gDNA derived from T cells, B-cell-depleted T cells, or PBMCs. A freely available public database, intended as a resource for researchers studying the immune response to SARS-CoV-2, is where the repertoires were released. Subjects who had been exposed to COVID-19, were actively infected with it, or had recovered from it provided the deeply sampled blood TCRbeta repertoires that made up the dataset. Where HLA class I and class II types were available, the types were taken from metadata supplied by the sample provider, not from assay-based typing. The samples were drawn from two sources: the first 160 participants of the ongoing ImmuneRACE study, and fewer than 1,500 subjects contributed by 6 global collaborators. A de-identified subject ID, COVID-19 status, age in years and sex were almost always included in the sample metadata. General conclusions and limits of the study: How much clinical and demographic metadata was included differed by source and by participant, and the metadata was provided uncurated.

The collaborating institutions used their own protocols to collect whole blood in K2EDTA tubes. For TCRbeta analysis, collaborators shipped samples as frozen whole blood, isolated PBMCs, or DNA extracted from either of those sample types. Including the terminal cysteine and phenylalanine, the CDR3 comprises 15 residues. The only DNA kept is the CDR3, 45 bases in frame from the first base. Relative to germline, V is missing 0 bases and J is missing 4 bases, with 4 bases of the junction outside any gene match. CDR1 SGHRS and CDR2 YFSETQ were looked up in the germline V gene. The table lists this clone with a few counts. It has no known antigen specificity. Per-base qualities were not stored, and no clone one base away is much larger. The immunoSEQ Assay, a bias-controlled multiplex PCR, was used to amplify TCRbeta CDR3 regions from genomic DNA. Processing in the source paper ran as follows. Within the assay, amplification of reference gene primers was used to estimate how many nucleated cells each sample contained. To quantify the absolute abundance of each unique TCRbeta CDR3 rearrangement, sequence reads were collapsed and filtered. Productive Simpson clonality was computed per sample as the square root of Simpson's diversity index over productive rearrangements. Sourced from immuneACCESS, this table was stored by TCRdb with only in-frame sequences that have V and J called. A share of the clones is absent; for the studies checked, an unresolved V gene accounts for under half, and the remainder has no known explanation. That table furnishes V, J and clone size, whereas the DNA furnished D and trimming. This sample comprises hundreds of thousands of clones, around 87% of them detected only once. The top ten clonotypes cover around 4% of the sample.

The TCR originated in a woman between 45 and 60 years old with active or convalescent COVID-19. The rearranged segments are TRBV5-1 and TRBJ2-7, with 10 bases aligning to TRBD2. The sequenced material came from peripheral blood. The nucleotide sequence is given as TGCGCCAGCAGCTTGGACCCTAGCGGGAGTTACGAGCAGTACTTC. Translated, this is CASSLDPSGSYEQYF.